Included here is one T cell receptor (beta chain) sequence, with context. Original data processing: Reference gene primer amplification yielded estimated nucleated cell counts. The protocol was immunoSEQ multiplex PCR, while the TCRdb copy is restricted to in-frame clones and leaves out a portion. V, J and clone size derive from that table, while D and trimming were established from the DNA sequence. Among fewer than 200,000 clones listed, around 84% were seen once. This sample is part of a study of blood T cell repertoires in COVID-19. As for the study in general: Italy, Spain and the United States were the sources of the convalescent and acute COVID-19 samples.

CDR3 length: 12 residues. Per germline, CDR1 MNHEY and CDR2 SVGEGT. The V end was cut by 6 bases, the J end by 4 bases, with 9 bases between. The sequenced material came from peripheral blood. The chain is built from TRBV6-2 or TRBV6-3 and TRBJ1-2; D ambiguous. The TCR comes from a middle-aged man with acute or convalescent COVID-19. The CDR3 DNA reads TGTGCCAGCAGCCATCCCCGCTATGGCTACACCTTC. Translated: CASSHPRYGYTF.